What follows are 2 T cell receptor beta chains derived from one specimen sequenced in a study of human T cells and chemical hapten exposure. TCRdb redid the calling of the RACE reads with MiXCR, one entry per CDR3 protein. Here the sample spans about 380,000 distinct CDR3 sequences, roughly 5.3% being singletons. As to time point: pre-sensitization, week 0. Noted treatment: therapeutic diphenylcyclopropenone sensitization with weekly scalp DPC. Sequencing was performed on whole blood, taken in connection with sensitization to the hapten diphenylcyclopropenone (DPC). Every receptor here comes from a woman aged 45-65 years with alopecia areata. Some clones in this sample may be carry-over from other donors' samples.

There are many counts of this clonotype. The chain employs TRBV6-5 and TRBJ2-2; D gene uncertain. From germline, CDR1 is MNHEY and CDR2 SVGAGI. V was pared by 4 bases and J by 4 bases, with 1 base between. The CDR3 is 11 residues long. CDR3 coding DNA: TGTGCCAGCAGTTCCACCGGGGAGCTGTTTTTT. The encoded protein is CASSSTGELFF.

This clonotype was picked up many times. The chain has TRBV11-2 and TRBJ2-3; D call uncertain. CDR1 SGHAT and CDR2 FQNNGV come from the germline V gene. The ends were cut back, 0 bases at V and 0 bases at J, with 13 bases in the middle. This CDR3 has 17 amino acids. CDR3 residues: CASSLDRRPPSTDTQYF. CDR3 DNA: TGTGCCAGCAGCTTAGATAGAAGACCGCCGAGCACAGATACGCAGTATTTT.